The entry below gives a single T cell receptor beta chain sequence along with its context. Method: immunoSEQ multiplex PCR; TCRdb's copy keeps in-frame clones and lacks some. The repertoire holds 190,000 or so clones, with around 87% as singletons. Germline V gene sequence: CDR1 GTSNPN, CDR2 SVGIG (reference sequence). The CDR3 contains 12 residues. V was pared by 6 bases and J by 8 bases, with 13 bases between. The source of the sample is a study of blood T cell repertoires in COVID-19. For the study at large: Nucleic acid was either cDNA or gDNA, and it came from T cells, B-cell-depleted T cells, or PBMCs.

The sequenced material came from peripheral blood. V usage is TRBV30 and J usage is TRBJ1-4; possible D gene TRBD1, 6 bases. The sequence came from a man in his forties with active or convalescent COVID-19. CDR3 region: CACAAGEEKLFF. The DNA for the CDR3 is TGTGCCTGTGCCGCAGGGGAAGAAAAACTGTTTTTT.